This TCR beta chain was identified during a study of spatial heterogeneity in lung cancer. Study as a whole: Fewer alpha-chain than beta-chain sequences were consistently detected. The study's findings and limits: Resection blood, more than follow-up blood, showed ubiquitous expanded tumor TCRs.

The time point denotes: sample taken at primary tumor resection. Tumor, nontumor lung or frozen PBMC supplied whole RNA that was sequenced unsorted. The donors, roughly 70 patients with untreated early-stage non-small cell lung cancer, provided the samples. A single record per CDR3 protein comes from TCRdb applying MiXCR to the 5' RACE reads. The sample records under 100,000 distinct CDR3 sequences, around 8.6% being singletons. The V gene's germline CDR1 is SNHLY and CDR2 FYNNEI. The V and J ends lost 7 bases and 5 bases respectively, with 12 bases between them. The CDR3 runs 13 residues. This clonotype was detected many times. Its antigen is unknown.

This TCR was recovered from a male donor with early-stage non-small cell lung cancer. Here the sequenced sample was PBMCs, taken at surgery. The chain is built from TRBV2 and TRBJ2-1; D gene unclear. CDR3 coding DNA: TGTGCCAGCAAGGTTAACACTAACAATGAGCAGTTCTTC. Amino acid sequence: CASKVNTNNEQFF.